This T cell receptor (beta chain) was documented in a study of T cell changes during pregnancy in multiple sclerosis. The germline gives CDR1 GTSNPN, CDR2 SVGIG (reference sequence). J gave up 7 bases and V 4 bases, and 10 bases lay outside the gene matches. The CDR3 totals 14 residues. Here immunoSEQ multiplex PCR was the method, and the copy in TCRdb shows in-frame clones only, minus some. This sample has around 65,000 clones, with around 92% found just once. This TCR was recovered from a female donor in good health, enrolled as a control in a pregnancy study. The source was peripheral blood, collected in the second trimester of pregnancy. This chain connects TRBV30 to TRBJ2-7, with 10 bases aligning to TRBD1. In DNA, the CDR3 is TGTGCCTGGAACACCGGGACAGGGGTCGAGGAGCAGTACTTC. As protein: CAWNTGTGVEEQYF.